The entry below gives a single T cell receptor (beta chain) sequence along with its context. V dropped 7 bases and J dropped 3; count of bases not matched to a gene: 11. The CDR3 has 16 residues. CDR1 MDHEN and CDR2 SYDVKM come from the germline V gene. The data belong to a study of cytomegalovirus exposure and HLA in healthy donors. Sequenced by immunoSEQ multiplex PCR; TCRdb stores in-frame clones only, minus some. Of 150,000 to 200,000 clones in the sample, approximately 81% were seen once. The sample was PBMCs. The clonotype was recovered from a man between 18 and 29 years old in good health and CMV-seropositive. The chain joins TRBV28 to TRBJ1-2; TRBD1 aligns across 10 bases. CDR3 coding DNA: TGTGCCAGCACCACACCGGGGACAGGGGCAGACTATGGCTACACCTTC. Translating gives CASTTPGTGADYGYTF.